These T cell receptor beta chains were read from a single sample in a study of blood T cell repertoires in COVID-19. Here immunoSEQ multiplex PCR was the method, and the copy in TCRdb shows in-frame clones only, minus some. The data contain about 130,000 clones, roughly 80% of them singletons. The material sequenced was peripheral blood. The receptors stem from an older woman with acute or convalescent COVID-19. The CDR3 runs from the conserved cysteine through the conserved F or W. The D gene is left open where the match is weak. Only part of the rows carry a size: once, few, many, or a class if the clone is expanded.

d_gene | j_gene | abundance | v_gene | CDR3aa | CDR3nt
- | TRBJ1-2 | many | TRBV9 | CASSDSYTGGYTF | TGTGCCAGCAGCGACTCCTACACGGGTGGCTACACCTTC
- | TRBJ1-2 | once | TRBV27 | CASSLGRGSEGYTF | TGTGCCAGCAGTTTGGGGCGGGGTTCGGAGGGCTACACCTTC
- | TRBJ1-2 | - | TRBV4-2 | CASSPREGAGAHNYGYTF | TGTGCCAGCAGCCCTCGAGAAGGTGCAGGGGCGCATAACTATGGCTACACCTTC
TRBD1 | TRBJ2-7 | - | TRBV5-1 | CASRSGDRGYEQYF | TGCGCCAGCCGGTCCGGGGACAGGGGTTACGAGCAGTACTTC
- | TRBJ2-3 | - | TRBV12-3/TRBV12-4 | CASTNQEAQYF | TGTGCCAGCACCAACCAGGAGGCGCAGTATTTT
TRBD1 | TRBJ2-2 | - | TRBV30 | CAWSRQGVRTGELFF | TGTGCCTGGTCACGTCAGGGGGTTAGGACCGGGGAGCTGTTTTTT
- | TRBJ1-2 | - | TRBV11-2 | CASSLLPTTAYGYTF | TGTGCCAGCAGCTTACTCCCCACGACAGCGTATGGCTACACCTTC
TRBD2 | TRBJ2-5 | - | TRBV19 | CASSKRGAGGPRETQYF | TGTGCCAGTAGTAAGCGGGGAGCGGGGGGGCCTCGGGAGACCCAGTACTTC
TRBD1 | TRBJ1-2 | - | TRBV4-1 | CASSLPDRGRVGIAF | TGCGCCAGCAGCCTTCCTGACAGGGGCCGCGTGGGTATCGCCTTC
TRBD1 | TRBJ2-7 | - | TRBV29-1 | CSGSTGVGYEQYF | TGCAGCGGGTCGACAGGGGTCGGCTACGAGCAGTACTTC
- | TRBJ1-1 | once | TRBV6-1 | CASSEAPGSTEAFF | TGTGCCAGCAGTGAAGCCCCGGGTAGTACTGAAGCTTTCTTT
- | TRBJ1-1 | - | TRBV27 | CASSPDSPRLNTEAFF | TGTGCCAGCAGTCCGGACAGTCCAAGGTTGAACACTGAAGCTTTCTTT
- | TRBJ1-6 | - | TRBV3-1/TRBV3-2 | CASSLDNSPLHF | TGTGCCAGCAGCCTCGATAATTCACCCCTCCACTTT
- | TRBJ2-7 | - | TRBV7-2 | CASSLRYEQYF | TGTGCCAGCAGCTTACGGTACGAGCAGTACTTC
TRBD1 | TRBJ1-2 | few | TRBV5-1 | CASSSGDRANYGYTF | TGCGCCAGCAGCTCGGGGGACAGGGCTAACTATGGCTACACCTTC
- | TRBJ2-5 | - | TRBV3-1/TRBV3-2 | CASSQDERKSPQYF | TGTGCCAGCAGCCAAGATGAGAGAAAGAGCCCCCAGTACTTC
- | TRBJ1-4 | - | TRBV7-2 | CASSYGGANEKLFF | TGTGCCAGCAGCTACGGAGGGGCTAATGAAAAACTGTTTTTT
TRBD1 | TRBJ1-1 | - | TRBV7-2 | CASRIGGPGNTEAFF | TGTGCCAGCAGGATAGGGGGCCCGGGGAACACTGAAGCTTTCTTT
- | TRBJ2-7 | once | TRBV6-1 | CASSEAGGGPLNEQYF | TGTGCCAGCAGTGAAGCTGGGGGCGGGCCCCTCAACGAGCAGTACTTC
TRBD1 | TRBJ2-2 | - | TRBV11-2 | CASSLTGQPNTGELFF | TGTGCCAGCAGCCTGACGGGACAGCCGAACACCGGGGAGCTGTTTTTT
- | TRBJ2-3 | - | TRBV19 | CASSRGGAYDTQYF | TGTGCCAGTAGTAGGGGGGGCGCGTATGATACGCAGTATTTT
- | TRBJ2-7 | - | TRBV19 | CASSKTERQDHEQYF | TGTGCCAGTAGTAAAACGGAGAGACAGGACCACGAGCAGTACTTC